These T cell receptor beta chains were read from a single sample in a study of OX40 agonist ivuxolimab in advanced cancers. The method was immunoSEQ multiplex PCR; TCRdb's version includes in-frame clones alone and lacks a portion of them. The sample includes approximately 86,000 clones, about 94% seen only once; the top ten take 1% to 1.3%. The source material was CD4+ or CD8+ T cells sorted from blood, sampled in a trial of the OX40 agonist ivuxolimab. The receptors come from an adult with an advanced solid tumor such as melanoma, head and neck, liver or kidney cancer. Both conserved end residues are part of each CDR3. D genes are given only for firm matches. Clone size is shown for a subset of rows, as once, few, many or a class of expanded clone.

size: NA
J: TRBJ2-3
V: TRBV28
D: TRBD2
DNA: TGTGCCAGGGATGAGCGGGATTGGTTACACCCAGATACGCAGTATTTT
CDR3: CARDERDWLHPDTQYF

size: NA
J: TRBJ2-1
V: TRBV28
D: NA
DNA: TGTGCCAGCCTGGGGCGGGGGCGTACCAATGAGCAGTTCTTC
CDR3: CASLGRGRTNEQFF

size: NA
J: TRBJ1-2
V: TRBV27
D: TRBD1
DNA: TGTGCCAGCAAAGGACAGGGGTATGGCTACACCTTC
CDR3: CASKGQGYGYTF

size: NA
J: TRBJ2-7
V: TRBV5-4
D: NA
DNA: TGTGCCAGCAGCTTTACAGGGCATCTGAACGAGCAGTACTTC
CDR3: CASSFTGHLNEQYF

size: NA
J: TRBJ2-7
V: TRBV5-4
D: TRBD1
DNA: TGTGCCAGCAGCCCCTCAGGGGGCAGGACCTACGAGCAGTACTTC
CDR3: CASSPSGGRTYEQYF

size: NA
J: TRBJ2-1
V: TRBV28
D: NA
DNA: TGTGCCAGCCGGGGGTACAATGAGCAGTTCTTC
CDR3: CASRGYNEQFF

size: NA
J: TRBJ2-3
V: TRBV5-1
D: TRBD2
DNA: TGCGCCAGCAGCTTGGACGGGAGGGCGGGAGATACGCAGTATTTT
CDR3: CASSLDGRAGDTQYF

size: NA
J: TRBJ1-1
V: TRBV6-5
D: NA
DNA: TGTGCCAGCAGTGAAAGGATACCGCCTGAAGCTTTCTTT
CDR3: CASSERIPPEAFF

size: NA
J: TRBJ2-1
V: TRBV7-9
D: TRBD1
DNA: TGTGCCAGCAGCTGGGGGACAGGGGGCTCCAATGAGCAGTTCTTC
CDR3: CASSWGTGGSNEQFF

size: NA
J: TRBJ1-3
V: TRBV6-1
D: NA
DNA: TGTGCCAGCAGTGAGCACCGCTCTGGAAACACCATATATTTT
CDR3: CASSEHRSGNTIYF

size: NA
J: TRBJ2-7
V: TRBV5-1
D: TRBD2
DNA: TGCGCCAGCAGCTCGGGACTAGCGGGAGTGGGGGAGCAGTACTTC
CDR3: CASSSGLAGVGEQYF

size: NA
J: TRBJ2-2
V: TRBV7-2
D: TRBD2
DNA: TGTGCCAGCAGCTTCCCCAGCGGGAGGGGTATCGGGGAGCTGTTTTTT
CDR3: CASSFPSGRGIGELFF

size: NA
J: TRBJ2-7
V: TRBV9
D: NA
DNA: TGTGCCAGCAGCGTAGGGACCAACTTCGACGAGCAGTACTTC
CDR3: CASSVGTNFDEQYF

size: NA
J: TRBJ1-4
V: TRBV6-5
D: TRBD1
DNA: TGTGCCAGCGGACAGGGTGTCGAAAAACTGTTTTTT
CDR3: CASGQGVEKLFF

size: NA
J: TRBJ1-1
V: TRBV6-4
D: NA
DNA: TGTGCCAGCAGTTCGAACAGAAACACTGAAGCTTTCTTT
CDR3: CASSSNRNTEAFF

size: NA
J: TRBJ2-5
V: TRBV5-1
D: TRBD2
DNA: TGCGCCAGCAGCCGGGGGACTAGCGGAAAAGAGACCCAGTACTTC
CDR3: CASSRGTSGKETQYF

size: NA
J: TRBJ2-7
V: TRBV6-1
D: TRBD1
DNA: TGTGCCAGCAGCACAGACAGGGCCTACGAGCAGTACTTC
CDR3: CASSTDRAYEQYF

size: once
J: TRBJ1-2
V: TRBV5-6
D: NA
DNA: TGTGCCAGCAGCTCGCGAGGGCGCGGGGGCTACACCTTC
CDR3: CASSSRGRGGYTF

size: NA
J: TRBJ2-3
V: TRBV28
D: TRBD2
DNA: TGTGCCAGCAGTTACCCGGCTAGCGGGAGCGATACGCAGTATTTT
CDR3: CASSYPASGSDTQYF

size: once
J: TRBJ1-4
V: TRBV23-1
D: NA
DNA: TGCGCCAGCAGTCTTGGGGGGCCTAATGAAAAACTGTTTTTT
CDR3: CASSLGGPNEKLFF

size: NA
J: TRBJ1-6
V: TRBV13
D: NA
DNA: TGTGCCAGCAGCTCCTCCTTGCCCACTCCAGGCCCCCTCCACTTT
CDR3: CASSSSLPTPGPLHF

size: NA
J: TRBJ1-5
V: TRBV29-1
D: TRBD1
DNA: TGCAGCGTTGAAGGGACAGGGGGGCCCAGTCAGCCCCAGCATTTT
CDR3: CSVEGTGGPSQPQHF

size: once
J: TRBJ2-7
V: TRBV19
D: TRBD2
DNA: TGTGCCAGTAGCTTGGTAGCGGGAGGGAGCTCCTACGAGCAGTACTTC
CDR3: CASSLVAGGSSYEQYF

size: few
J: TRBJ1-1
V: TRBV6-5
D: TRBD1
DNA: TGTGCCAGCAGTTACATTGGACAGGGTGAAGCTTTCTTT
CDR3: CASSYIGQGEAFF

size: NA
J: TRBJ1-3
V: TRBV7-2
D: NA
DNA: TGTGCCAGCAGCTTATTTTCGGCTTCTGGAAACACCATATATTTT
CDR3: CASSLFSASGNTIYF

size: NA
J: TRBJ1-3
V: TRBV5-5
D: NA
DNA: TGTGCCAGCAGCCGGACCTCTAGAGCTGGAAACACCATATATTTT
CDR3: CASSRTSRAGNTIYF

size: NA
J: TRBJ2-3
V: TRBV19
D: NA
DNA: TGTGCCAGTAGTAGTGCTGGGGGTGGAACAGATACGCAGTATTTT
CDR3: CASSSAGGGTDTQYF

size: NA
J: TRBJ2-5
V: TRBV28
D: NA
DNA: TGTGCGTATTCAGGAAGTCTCCAAGAGACCCAGTACTTC
CDR3: CAYSGSLQETQYF

size: NA
J: TRBJ2-5
V: TRBV28
D: TRBD2
DNA: TGTGCCAGCAGTTTCCTTGGGGGGGATCGGGGCCAAGAGACCCAGTACTTC
CDR3: CASSFLGGDRGQETQYF

size: NA
J: TRBJ2-5
V: TRBV18
D: TRBD1
DNA: TGTGCCAGCTCACCGGGACAGGGCGAGACCCAGTACTTC
CDR3: CASSPGQGETQYF

size: NA
J: TRBJ1-2
V: TRBV10-2
D: NA
DNA: TGCGCCAGCAGTGAGTCGGCGGGGAGGTTTAACTATGGCTACACCTTC
CDR3: CASSESAGRFNYGYTF

size: NA
J: TRBJ2-7
V: TRBV7-2
D: TRBD1
DNA: TGTGCCAGCAGCTCCGGGACAGGGAGTGGCGAGCAGTACTTC
CDR3: CASSSGTGSGEQYF